The 6 T cell receptor beta chains reported below all come from one sample, sequenced in a study. From the RT-PCR reads, TCRdb called clonotypes with MiXCR, one entry per CDR3 protein. The sample consists of 550,000 to 750,000 distinct CDR3 sequences, approximately 15% of them appearing once. The material sequenced was memory CD4+ T cells from blood. The receptors derive from a female donor in good health, serving as a healthy control.

At least ten counts were recorded for this clonotype. The chain combines TRBV20-1 with TRBJ2-7; 8 nucleotides agree with TRBD2. CDR3 length equals 15 residues. J gave up 5 bases and V 3 bases, and 12 bases lay outside the gene matches. The germline gives CDR1 DFQATT, CDR2 SNEGSKA (reference sequence). This CDR3 is CSASTGRALYNEQYF. CDR3 sequence (DNA): TGCAGTGCTAGTACCGGGAGGGCCCTTTATAACGAGCAGTACTTC.

The chain is built from TRBV9 and TRBJ2-7, with 10 bases aligning to TRBD1. CDR3 size: 16 residues. With 4 bases clipped from V and 2 bases from J, the junction kept 9 bases outside the gene matches. The V gene's germline CDR1 is SGDLS and CDR2 YYNGEE. The CDR3 DNA reads TGTGCCAGCAGCATCCGGGACAGGGGCCACCCCTACGAGCAGTACTTC. Residues: CASSIRDRGHPYEQYF.

This clonotype was counted a few times. V is TRBV20-1 and J is TRBJ1-2; TRBD1 matches at 8 bases. Germline V lookup: CDR1 DFQATT, CDR2 SNEGSKA (reference sequence). V dropped 0 bases and J dropped 4; count of bases not matched to a gene: 7. The CDR3 extends over 15 amino acids. CDR3 coding DNA: TGCAGTGCTAGAGATCCCGGACAGGGCGGCTATGGCTACACCTTC. Encoded protein: CSARDPGQGGYGYTF.

This clonotype turned up a few times. CDR3: CSARNRQETQYF. DNA for the CDR3: TGCAGTGCTAGAAACAGACAAGAGACCCAGTACTTC. This sequence joins TRBV20-1 and TRBJ2-5; D is undetermined. This CDR3 is 12 amino acids long. The germline gives CDR1 DFQATT, CDR2 SNEGSKA (reference sequence). V lost 2 bases and J lost 2, with 6 bases in between.

There are a few counts of this clonotype. The rearrangement links TRBV20-1 to TRBJ2-5; no definite D call. The length of the CDR3 is 14 residues. V was pared by 0 bases and J by 4 bases, with 12 bases between. Germline V gives CDR1 DFQATT, CDR2 SNEGSKA (reference sequence). The CDR3 protein is CSARDRVNRETQYF. Here the CDR3 DNA reads TGCAGTGCTAGAGATAGGGTCAACAGAGAGACCCAGTACTTC.

This clonotype was detected ten times or more. The chain has TRBV29-1 and TRBJ2-1; a possible D gene is TRBD2 (5 bases). V shed 8 bases and J shed 7 bases, with 21 bases lying between them. CDR3 length equals 14 residues. Germline assignment: CDR1 SQVTM and CDR2 ANQGSEA. CDR3 nucleotides: TGCAGCTATACTCCTTGGCTGGGAGAAAATGAGCAGTTCTTC. Amino acid sequence: CSYTPWLGENEQFF.